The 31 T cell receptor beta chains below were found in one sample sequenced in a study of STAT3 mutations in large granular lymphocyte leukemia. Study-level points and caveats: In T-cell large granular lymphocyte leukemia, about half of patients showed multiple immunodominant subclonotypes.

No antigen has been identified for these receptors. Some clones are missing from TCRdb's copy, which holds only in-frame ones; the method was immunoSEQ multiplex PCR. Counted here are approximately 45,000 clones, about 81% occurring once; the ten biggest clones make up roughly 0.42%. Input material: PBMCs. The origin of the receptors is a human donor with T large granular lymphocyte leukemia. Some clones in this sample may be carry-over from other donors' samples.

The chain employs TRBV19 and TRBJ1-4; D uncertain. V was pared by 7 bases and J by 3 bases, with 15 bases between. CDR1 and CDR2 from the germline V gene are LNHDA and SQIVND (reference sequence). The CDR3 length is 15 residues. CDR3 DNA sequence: TGTGCCAGTATCGCCAGCGGTTTGCCTAATGAAAAACTGTTTTTT. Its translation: CASIASGLPNEKLFF.

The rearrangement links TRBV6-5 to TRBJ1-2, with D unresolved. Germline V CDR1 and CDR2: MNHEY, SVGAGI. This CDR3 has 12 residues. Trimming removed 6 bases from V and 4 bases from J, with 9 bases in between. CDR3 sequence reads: CASSNSLYGYTF. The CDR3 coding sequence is TGTGCCAGCAGCAACAGTCTCTATGGCTACACCTTC.

The CDR3 sequence is CASSDGQGREKLFF. The CDR3 DNA follows: TGTGCCAGCAGCGACGGACAGGGTCGTGAAAAACTGTTTTTT. The chain combines TRBV5-4 with TRBJ1-4; 8 bases map to TRBD1. V lost 4 bases to trimming and J lost 7 bases; unmatched junction nucleotides: 6. The CDR3 spans 14 residues. Germline loops: CDR1 SGHNT, CDR2 YYREEE (reference sequence). The full variable domain, completed using reference TRBV5-4 and TRBJ1-4, is ETGVTQSPTHLIKTRGQQVTLRCSSQSGHNTVSWYQQALGQGPQFIFQYYREEENGRGNFPPRFSGLQFPNYSSELNVNALELDDSALYLCASSDGQGREKLFFGSGTQLSVL.

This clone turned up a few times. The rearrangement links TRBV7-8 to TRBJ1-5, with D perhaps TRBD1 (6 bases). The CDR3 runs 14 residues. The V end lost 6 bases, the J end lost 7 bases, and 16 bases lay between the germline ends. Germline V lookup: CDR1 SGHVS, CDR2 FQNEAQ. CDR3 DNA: TGTGCCAGCAGTTTAAACAGGGCTCGGCAGCCCCAGCATTTT. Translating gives CASSLNRARQPQHF.

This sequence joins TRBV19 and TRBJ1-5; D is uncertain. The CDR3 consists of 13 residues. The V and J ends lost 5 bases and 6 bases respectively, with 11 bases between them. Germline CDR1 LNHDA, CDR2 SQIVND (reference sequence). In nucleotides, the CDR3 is TGTGCCAGTAGTTCCGGGAGTAGTCAGCCCCAGCATTTT. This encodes CASSSGSSQPQHF. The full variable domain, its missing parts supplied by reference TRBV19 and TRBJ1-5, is DGGITQSPKYLFRKEGQNVTLSCEQNLNHDAMYWYRQDPGQGLRLIYYSQIVNDFQKGDIAEGYSVSREKKESFPLTVTSAQKNPTAFYLCASSSGSSQPQHFGDGTRLSIL.

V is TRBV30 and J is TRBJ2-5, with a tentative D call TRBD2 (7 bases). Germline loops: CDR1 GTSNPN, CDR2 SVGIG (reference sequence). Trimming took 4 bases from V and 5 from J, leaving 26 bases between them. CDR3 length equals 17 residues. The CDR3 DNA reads TGTGCCTGGATCTACCGGGGGAGGGGGGGGCCGTGGGAGACCCAGTACTTC. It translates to CAWIYRGRGGPWETQYF.

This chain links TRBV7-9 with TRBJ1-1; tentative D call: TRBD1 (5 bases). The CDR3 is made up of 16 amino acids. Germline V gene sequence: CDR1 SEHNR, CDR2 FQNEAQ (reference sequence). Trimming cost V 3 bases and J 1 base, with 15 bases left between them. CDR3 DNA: TGTGCCAGCAGCTTCCCCGGAGGGGAGTGGAACACTGAAGCTTTCTTT. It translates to CASSFPGGEWNTEAFF.

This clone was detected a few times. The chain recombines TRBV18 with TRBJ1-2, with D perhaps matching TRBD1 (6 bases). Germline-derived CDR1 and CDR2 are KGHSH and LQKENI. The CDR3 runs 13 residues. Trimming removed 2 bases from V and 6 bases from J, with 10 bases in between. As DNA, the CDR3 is TGTGCCAGCTCACCAAGGCAGGGGAATGGCTACACCTTC. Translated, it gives CASSPRQGNGYTF.

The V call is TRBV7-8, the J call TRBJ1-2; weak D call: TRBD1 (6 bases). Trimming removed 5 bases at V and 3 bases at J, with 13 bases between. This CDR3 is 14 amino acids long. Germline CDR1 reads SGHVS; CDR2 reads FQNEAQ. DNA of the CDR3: TGTGCCAGCAGCCCCTTCCGGGGGCACTATGGCTACACCTTC. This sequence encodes CASSPFRGHYGYTF.

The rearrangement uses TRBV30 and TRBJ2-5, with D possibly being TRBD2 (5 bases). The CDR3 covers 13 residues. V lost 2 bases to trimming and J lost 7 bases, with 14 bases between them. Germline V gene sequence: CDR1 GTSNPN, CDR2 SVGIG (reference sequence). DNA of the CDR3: TGTGCCTGGAGTAAAGCGGCCCCGGGGACCCAGTACTTC. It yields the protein CAWSKAAPGTQYF. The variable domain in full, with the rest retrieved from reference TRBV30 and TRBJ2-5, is SQTIHQWPATLVQPVGSPLSLECTVEGTSNPNLYWYRQAAGRGLQLLFYSVGIGQISSEVPQNLSASRPQDRQFILSSKKLLLSDSGFYLCAWSKAAPGTQYFGPGTRLLVL.

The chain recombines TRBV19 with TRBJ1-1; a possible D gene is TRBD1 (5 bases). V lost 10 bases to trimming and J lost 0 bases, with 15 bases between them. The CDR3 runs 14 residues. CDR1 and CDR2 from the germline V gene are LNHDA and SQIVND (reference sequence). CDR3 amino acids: CATSSRTLNTEAFF. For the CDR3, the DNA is TGTGCCACCTCGTCTCGGACATTGAACACTGAAGCTTTCTTT.

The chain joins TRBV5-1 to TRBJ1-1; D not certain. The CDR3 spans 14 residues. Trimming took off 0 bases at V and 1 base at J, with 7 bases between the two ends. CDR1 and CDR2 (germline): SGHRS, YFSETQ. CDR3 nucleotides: TGCGCCAGCAGCTTGGAAGGCTCGAACACTGAAGCTTTCTTT. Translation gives CASSLEGSNTEAFF.

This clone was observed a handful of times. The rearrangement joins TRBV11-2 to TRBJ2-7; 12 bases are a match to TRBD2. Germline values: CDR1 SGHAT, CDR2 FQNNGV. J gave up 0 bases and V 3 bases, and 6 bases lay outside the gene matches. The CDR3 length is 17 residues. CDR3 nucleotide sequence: TGTGCCAGCAGCTTCCGTGGGACTAGCGGGCGCTCCTACGAGCAGTACTTC. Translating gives CASSFRGTSGRSYEQYF.

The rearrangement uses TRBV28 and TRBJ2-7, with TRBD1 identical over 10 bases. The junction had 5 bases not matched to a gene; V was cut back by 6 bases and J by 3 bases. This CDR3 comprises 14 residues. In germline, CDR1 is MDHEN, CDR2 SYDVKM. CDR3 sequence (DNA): TGTGCCAGCAGCTCCGGGACAGGGGTCTACGAGCAGTACTTC. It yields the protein CASSSGTGVYEQYF.

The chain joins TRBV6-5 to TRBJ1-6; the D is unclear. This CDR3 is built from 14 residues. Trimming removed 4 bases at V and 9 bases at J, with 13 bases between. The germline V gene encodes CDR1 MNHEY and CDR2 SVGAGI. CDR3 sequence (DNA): TGTGCCAGCAGTTCCCCGGACGGGATTTCACCCCTCCACTTT. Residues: CASSSPDGISPLHF.

The CDR3 DNA reads as TGTGCCAGCAGCTTACAGGGTGGAAGGACTGAAGCTTTCTTT. Amino acid sequence: CASSLQGGRTEAFF. J is TRBJ1-1 and V is TRBV5-5, with a weak D call TRBD1 (6 bases). The length of the CDR3 is 14 residues. The germline CDR1 and CDR2 sequences are SGHKS and YYEKEE (reference sequence). V was cut by 2 bases and J by 5 bases, with 13 bases left in between. Full variable domain (rest looked up from reference TRBV5-5 and TRBJ1-1): DAGVTQSPTHLIKTRGQQVTLRCSPISGHKSVSWYQQVLGQGPQFIFQYYEKEERGRGNFPDRFSARQFPNYSSELNVNALLLGDSALYLCASSLQGGRTEAFFGQGTRLTVV.

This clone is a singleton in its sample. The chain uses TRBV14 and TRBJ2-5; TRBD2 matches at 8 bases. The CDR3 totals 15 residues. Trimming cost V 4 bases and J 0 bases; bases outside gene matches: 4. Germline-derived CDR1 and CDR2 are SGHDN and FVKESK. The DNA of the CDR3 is TGTGCCAGCAGCCGCCGGGAGGGCAACCAAGAGACCCAGTACTTC. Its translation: CASSRREGNQETQYF.

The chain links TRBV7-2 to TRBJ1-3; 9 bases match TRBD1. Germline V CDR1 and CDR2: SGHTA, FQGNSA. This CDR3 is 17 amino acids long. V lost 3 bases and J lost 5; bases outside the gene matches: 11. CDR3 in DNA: TGTGCCAGCAGCTTGTCCGGGACAGGGTACCGTCGAAACACCATATATTTT. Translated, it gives CASSLSGTGYRRNTIYF.

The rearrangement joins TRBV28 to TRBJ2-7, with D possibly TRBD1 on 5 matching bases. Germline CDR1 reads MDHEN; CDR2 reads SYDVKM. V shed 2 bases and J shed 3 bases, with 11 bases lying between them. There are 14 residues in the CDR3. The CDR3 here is CASSLTGAHYEQYF. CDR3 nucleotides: TGTGCCAGCAGTTTAACAGGCGCCCACTACGAGCAGTACTTC.

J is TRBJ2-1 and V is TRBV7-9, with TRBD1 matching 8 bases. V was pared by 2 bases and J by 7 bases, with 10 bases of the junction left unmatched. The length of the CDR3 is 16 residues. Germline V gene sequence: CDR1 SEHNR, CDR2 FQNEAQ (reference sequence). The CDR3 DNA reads TGTGCCAGCAGCTTAACGAGGACAGGGATGTTGAATGAGCAGTTCTTC. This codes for CASSLTRTGMLNEQFF.

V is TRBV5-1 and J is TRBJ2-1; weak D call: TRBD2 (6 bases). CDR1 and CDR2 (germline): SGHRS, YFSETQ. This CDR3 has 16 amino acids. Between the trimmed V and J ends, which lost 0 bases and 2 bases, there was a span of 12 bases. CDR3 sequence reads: CASSLGGSGPYNEQFF. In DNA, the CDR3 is TGCGCCAGCAGCTTGGGAGGTAGCGGTCCCTACAATGAGCAGTTCTTC.

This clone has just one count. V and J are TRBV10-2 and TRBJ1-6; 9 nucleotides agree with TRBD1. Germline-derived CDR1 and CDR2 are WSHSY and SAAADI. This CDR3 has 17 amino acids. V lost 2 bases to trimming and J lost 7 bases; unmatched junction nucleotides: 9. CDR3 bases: TGCGCCAGCAGTGAGCCCCTGGGACAGGGAGGAAATTCACCCCTCCACTTT. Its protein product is CASSEPLGQGGNSPLHF.

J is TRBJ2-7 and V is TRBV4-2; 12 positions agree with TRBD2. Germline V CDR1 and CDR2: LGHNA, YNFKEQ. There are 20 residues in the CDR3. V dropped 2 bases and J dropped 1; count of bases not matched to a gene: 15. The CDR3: CASSQISTSGGSFGSYEQYF. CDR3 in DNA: TGTGCCAGCAGCCAAATTTCGACTAGCGGGGGTTCATTTGGGTCCTACGAGCAGTACTTC.

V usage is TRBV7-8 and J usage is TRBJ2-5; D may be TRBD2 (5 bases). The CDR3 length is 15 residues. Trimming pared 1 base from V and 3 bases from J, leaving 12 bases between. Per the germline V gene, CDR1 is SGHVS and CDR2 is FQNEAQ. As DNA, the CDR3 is TGTGCCAGCAGCTTAGTCCCGCTAGCAAAAGAGACCCAGTACTTC. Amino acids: CASSLVPLAKETQYF.

The CDR3: CASSQDWVLTGELFF. CDR3 sequence (DNA): TGTGCCAGCAGCCAAGATTGGGTTTTAACCGGGGAGCTGTTTTTT. This rearrangement joins TRBV4-2 to TRBJ2-2, with D hard to call. The CDR3 covers 15 residues. V dropped 0 bases and J dropped 5 bases, with 10 bases sitting between them. Per the germline V gene, CDR1 is LGHNA and CDR2 is YNFKEQ.

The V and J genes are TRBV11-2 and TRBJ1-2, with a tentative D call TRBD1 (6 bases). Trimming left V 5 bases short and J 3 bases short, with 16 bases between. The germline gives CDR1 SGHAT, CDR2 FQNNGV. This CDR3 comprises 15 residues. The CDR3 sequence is CASSLTGPRDYGYTF. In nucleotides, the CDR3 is TGTGCCAGCAGCCTTACAGGGCCGCGGGACTATGGCTACACCTTC.

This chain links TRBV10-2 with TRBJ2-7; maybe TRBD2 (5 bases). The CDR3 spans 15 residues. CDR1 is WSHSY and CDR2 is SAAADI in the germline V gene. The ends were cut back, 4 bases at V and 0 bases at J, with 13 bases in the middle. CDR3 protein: CASSVSGNPSYEQYV. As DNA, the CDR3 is TGCGCCAGCAGTGTATCGGGAAATCCCTCCTACGAGCAGTACGTC.

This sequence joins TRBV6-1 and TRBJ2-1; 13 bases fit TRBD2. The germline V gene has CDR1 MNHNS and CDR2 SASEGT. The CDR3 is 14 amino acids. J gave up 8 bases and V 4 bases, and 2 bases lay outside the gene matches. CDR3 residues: CASSGTSGGYEQFF. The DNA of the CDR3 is TGTGCCAGCAGTGGGACTAGCGGGGGCTATGAGCAGTTCTTC.

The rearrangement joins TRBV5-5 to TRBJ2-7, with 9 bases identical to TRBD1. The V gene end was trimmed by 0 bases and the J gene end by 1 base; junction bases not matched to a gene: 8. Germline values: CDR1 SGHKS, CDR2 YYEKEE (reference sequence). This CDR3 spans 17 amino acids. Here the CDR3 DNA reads TGTGCCAGCAGCTTGGGTTGGGGACAGGGAGGATCCTACGAGCAGTACGTC. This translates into CASSLGWGQGGSYEQYV.

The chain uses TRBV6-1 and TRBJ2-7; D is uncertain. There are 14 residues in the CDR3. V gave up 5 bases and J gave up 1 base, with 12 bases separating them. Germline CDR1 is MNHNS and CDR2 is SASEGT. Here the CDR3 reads CASSTDPRSYEQYV. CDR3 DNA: TGTGCCAGCAGTACAGACCCCCGATCCTACGAGCAGTACGTC.

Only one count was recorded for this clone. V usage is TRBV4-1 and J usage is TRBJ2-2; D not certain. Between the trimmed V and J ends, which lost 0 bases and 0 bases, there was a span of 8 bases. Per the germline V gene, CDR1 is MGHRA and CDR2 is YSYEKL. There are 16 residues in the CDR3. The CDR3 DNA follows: TGCGCCAGCAGCCAAGAGAGTTTCGCGAACACCGGGGAGCTGTTTTTT. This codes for CASSQESFANTGELFF.